Listed below are T cell receptor beta chains from one sample, sequenced in a study of response to subunit inactivated influenza vaccine. TCRdb reprocessed the RT-PCR reads with MiXCR, giving one entry per CDR3 protein. The repertoire holds more than 450,000 distinct CDR3 sequences, with roughly 10% as singletons. This material consisted of PBMCs from blood, taken on the day of vaccination. These receptors were collected from a man in his fifties or sixties who received an inactivated influenza vaccine. The CDR3 runs from the conserved cysteine through the conserved F or W. D genes are given only for firm matches. Only some rows state a clone size, as once, few, many or a class for expanded clones.

V,size,J,D,CDR3,DNA
TRBV5-6,-,TRBJ2-7,-,CASSLTINTYEQYF,TGTGCCAGCAGCTTGACAATTAATACCTACGAGCAGTACTTC
TRBV6-1,-,TRBJ2-5,-,CASSEGGVRTQYF,TGTGCCAGCAGTGAAGGTGGAGTCAGGACCCAGTACTTC
TRBV6-1,few,TRBJ2-7,TRBD2,CASSGAGKGEQYF,TGTGCCAGCAGTGGAGCGGGAAAAGGCGAGCAGTACTTC
TRBV12-3/TRBV12-4,few,TRBJ2-3,TRBD2,CASIDWRGGRPLRDTQYF,TGTGCCAGCATCGACTGGAGGGGCGGGAGGCCCCTTCGGGATACGCAGTATTTT
TRBV12-3/TRBV12-4,many,TRBJ2-1,TRBD2,CASSWTSGNNEQFF,TGTGCCAGCAGTTGGACTAGCGGGAACAATGAGCAGTTCTTC
TRBV12-3/TRBV12-4,many,TRBJ2-1,TRBD2,CASSFSTSGLNEQFF,TGTGCCAGCAGTTTCTCTACTAGCGGCCTGAATGAGCAGTTCTTC
TRBV6-2/TRBV6-3,many,TRBJ2-1,TRBD2,CASRRLAGSSYNEQFF,TGTGCCAGCAGGCGACTAGCGGGGAGCTCCTACAATGAGCAGTTCTTC
TRBV19,-,TRBJ2-2,TRBD2,CASQQRGGNTGELFF,TGTGCCAGCCAACAGCGGGGAGGAAACACCGGGGAGCTGTTTTTT
TRBV6-2/TRBV6-3,-,TRBJ1-5,TRBD1,CASNGQGAGNQPQHF,TGTGCCAGCAATGGACAGGGGGCTGGCAATCAGCCCCAGCATTTT
TRBV7-9,many,TRBJ2-3,TRBD1,CASSFGTASTDTQYF,TGTGCCAGCAGCTTCGGGACAGCTAGCACAGATACGCAGTATTTT
TRBV2,few,TRBJ2-3,-,CASSAERGTQYF,TGTGCCAGCAGTGCCGAAAGGGGTACGCAGTATTTT
TRBV5-1,many,TRBJ2-7,TRBD2,CASSMRTSGSEQYF,TGCGCCAGCAGCATGAGGACTAGCGGGAGCGAGCAGTACTTC
TRBV19,-,TRBJ2-3,-,CASSSPTGLSTDTQYF,TGTGCCAGTAGTTCCCCGACCGGGCTAAGCACAGATACGCAGTATTTT
TRBV20-1,-,TRBJ2-5,-,CSTPGVAWEQETQYF,TGCAGTACCCCAGGGGTAGCTTGGGAGCAAGAGACCCAGTACTTC
TRBV10-3,-,TRBJ2-2,-,CAISEHGNTGELFF,TGTGCCATCAGTGAGCACGGAAACACCGGGGAGCTGTTTTTT
TRBV14,few,TRBJ2-1,-,CASSQDRVGVYRNEQFF,TGTGCCAGCAGCCAAGATCGAGTGGGAGTTTACCGCAATGAGCAGTTCTTC
TRBV11-2,few,TRBJ2-5,-,CASSLDVQTQYF,TGTGCCAGCAGCTTAGATGTACAGACCCAGTACTTC
TRBV12-3/TRBV12-4,few,TRBJ2-5,-,CASSSTSRAQYF,TGTGCCAGCAGCTCGACCTCGCGGGCCCAGTACTTC
TRBV7-2,few,TRBJ2-5,-,CASSLAAAGLYQETQYF,TGTGCCAGCAGCTTAGCTGCGGCAGGGTTATACCAAGAGACCCAGTACTTC
TRBV29-1,few,TRBJ2-4,-,CSVPIPTENIQYF,TGCAGCGTTCCTATACCAACAGAAAACATTCAGTACTTC